These T cell receptor beta chains were read from a single sample in a study of shared clonotypes between healthy human individuals. Profiled with immunoSEQ multiplex PCR; TCRdb holds only in-frame clones, not every one. The sample contains roughly 600,000 clones, about 98% of which appear only once. The sample was naive CD8+ T cells sorted from blood. The source of these receptors is a man aged 25 to 40 in good health. Both conserved end residues are part of each CDR3. D genes are given only for firm matches. A row's size may be missing; if present it is once, few, many or a size class.

V gene	clone size	D gene	J gene	CDR3 protein	CDR3 DNA
TRBV27	-	TRBD2	TRBJ2-3	CASSERTSGNTDTQYF	TGTGCCAGCAGTGAGCGGACTAGCGGGAACACAGATACGCAGTATTTT
TRBV9	-	TRBD2	TRBJ2-1	CASGIAGDLSNEQFF	TGTGCCAGCGGGATAGCGGGAGACCTGAGCAATGAGCAGTTCTTC
TRBV7-8	-	TRBD2	TRBJ2-7	CASSSLGGGANYEQYF	TGTGCCAGCAGCTCACTCGGGGGAGGGGCGAACTACGAGCAGTACTTC
TRBV6-1	-	TRBD1	TRBJ1-5	CASSEDRGSNQPQHF	TGTGCCAGCAGCGAAGACAGGGGGAGCAATCAGCCCCAGCATTTT
TRBV27	-	-	TRBJ1-1	CASSPGLMNTEAFF	TGTGCCAGCAGTCCCGGACTGATGAACACTGAAGCTTTCTTT
TRBV27	-	-	TRBJ1-5	CASSNGVEPQHF	TGTGCCAGCTCAAATGGGGTAGAGCCCCAGCATTTT
TRBV7-2	-	-	TRBJ1-5	CASSPGWGEDGNQPQHF	TGTGCCAGCAGTCCTGGGTGGGGGGAGGATGGCAATCAGCCCCAGCATTTT
TRBV15	-	-	TRBJ2-3	CATSTEGDTQYF	TGTGCCACCAGCACAGAGGGGGATACGCAGTATTTT
TRBV9	-	-	TRBJ2-1	CASSADNNEQFF	TGTGCCAGCAGCGCGGACAACAATGAGCAGTTCTTC
TRBV10-1	-	-	TRBJ2-1	CASTQGLNNEQFF	TGCGCCAGCACGCAGGGGTTAAACAATGAGCAGTTCTTC
TRBV4-1	-	-	TRBJ2-1	CASSQNPSVGGSPYNEQFF	TGCGCCAGCAGCCAAAACCCGTCCGTAGGAGGGAGTCCCTACAATGAGCAGTTCTTC
TRBV5-1	-	TRBD2	TRBJ2-1	CASSLAASGVLDEQFF	TGCGCCAGCAGCTTGGCCGCTAGCGGGGTCCTGGATGAGCAGTTCTTC
TRBV29-1	-	TRBD2	TRBJ2-7	CSVYSPIAGSSYEQYF	TGCAGCGTTTACTCCCCTATAGCGGGATCGTCGTACGAGCAGTACTTC
TRBV5-1	-	TRBD1	TRBJ1-2	CASERQGTNYGYTF	TGCGCCAGCGAACGACAGGGAACTAACTATGGCTACACCTTC
TRBV9	-	-	TRBJ2-7	CASSPGPAAEQYF	TGTGCCAGCAGCCCGGGACCTGCCGCCGAGCAGTACTTC
TRBV27	-	-	TRBJ2-1	CASGLSPYNEQFF	TGTGCCAGCGGGCTTTCGCCCTACAATGAGCAGTTCTTC
TRBV11-3	-	-	TRBJ2-3	CASSSTETQYF	TGTGCCAGCAGCTCTACAGAGACGCAGTATTTT
TRBV11-2	-	-	TRBJ2-7	CASRGSATYEQYF	TGTGCCAGCAGGGGGTCAGCGACCTACGAGCAGTACTTC
TRBV7-9	-	-	TRBJ2-3	CASSLEKDTQYF	TGTGCCAGCAGCTTAGAAAAGGATACGCAGTATTTT
TRBV11-2	-	TRBD2	TRBJ2-1	CASSLQAGGNNEQFF	TGTGCCAGCAGCTTACAAGCGGGAGGGAACAATGAGCAGTTCTTC
TRBV9	-	TRBD2	TRBJ2-5	CASSSTGSGSWQETQYF	TGTGCCAGCAGCTCAACAGGTAGCGGGAGTTGGCAAGAGACCCAGTACTTC
TRBV4-3	-	TRBD2	TRBJ2-1	CASSQELPSGVYEQFF	TGCGCCAGCAGCCAAGAACTCCCTAGCGGGGTATATGAGCAGTTCTTC
TRBV9	-	-	TRBJ1-3	CASSEGRDTGNTIYF	TGTGCCAGCAGCGAGGGGAGGGACACTGGAAACACCATATATTTT
TRBV15	-	-	TRBJ2-7	CATSRENRAHEQYF	TGTGCCACCAGCAGAGAGAACAGGGCCCACGAGCAGTACTTC
TRBV27	-	TRBD2	TRBJ2-3	CASSLYTGLAGGRTDTQYF	TGTGCCAGCAGTTTATACACGGGACTAGCGGGAGGGCGCACAGATACGCAGTATTTT
TRBV11-3	-	TRBD1	TRBJ1-2	CASSPELTGALDGYTF	TGTGCCAGCAGCCCAGAGCTAACAGGGGCTTTGGATGGCTACACCTTC
TRBV6-5	-	-	TRBJ2-5	CASSPGDAQETQYF	TGTGCCAGCAGTCCCGGAGATGCCCAAGAGACCCAGTACTTC
TRBV11-2	-	TRBD1	TRBJ2-5	CASSLITGAFISETQYF	TGTGCCAGCAGTCTAATAACAGGGGCTTTTATCTCGGAGACCCAGTACTTC
TRBV6-5	once	-	TRBJ2-3	CASSYSPGLGPDTQYF	TGTGCCAGCAGTTACTCACCAGGGTTGGGGCCAGATACGCAGTATTTT
TRBV11-2	-	-	TRBJ2-7	CASSLADLGYEQYF	TGTGCCAGCAGCTTAGCGGATCTGGGCTACGAGCAGTACTTC
TRBV29-1	-	TRBD1	TRBJ1-1	CSVDRDYEAFF	TGCAGCGTAGACAGGGATTATGAAGCTTTCTTT
TRBV11-3	-	-	TRBJ2-1	CASSFASSYNEQFF	TGTGCCAGCAGCTTTGCCAGCTCCTACAATGAGCAGTTCTTC
TRBV6-5	once	TRBD2	TRBJ2-1	CASKIAGDYNEQFF	TGTGCCAGCAAAATAGCGGGAGACTACAATGAGCAGTTCTTC
TRBV7-8	-	TRBD1	TRBJ2-2	CASSLGTGANTGELFF	TGTGCCAGCAGCTTAGGAACAGGGGCGAACACCGGGGAGCTGTTTTTT
TRBV11-2	once	TRBD1	TRBJ1-4	CASSLGTGNEKLFF	TGTGCCAGCAGCCTGGGGACAGGCAATGAAAAACTGTTTTTT
TRBV7-2	-	TRBD1	TRBJ1-2	CASSLPGGAYGYTF	TGTGCCAGCAGCTTGCCAGGGGGAGCCTATGGCTACACCTTC
TRBV7-9	-	-	TRBJ1-2	CASSFPTHPLDGGYTF	TGTGCCAGCAGCTTTCCCACTCACCCCTTAGATGGCGGCTACACCTTC
TRBV29-1	-	-	TRBJ2-3	CSVVRTSTDTQYF	TGCAGCGTTGTTCGGACTAGCACAGATACGCAGTATTTT
TRBV27	-	-	TRBJ2-3	CASSLQGGTDTQYF	TGTGCCAGCAGTTTACAGGGGGGAACAGATACGCAGTATTTT
TRBV7-7	-	TRBD1	TRBJ2-5	CASSSRQGQETQYF	TGTGCCAGCAGCTCCAGACAGGGACAAGAGACCCAGTACTTC
TRBV7-9	-	TRBD2	TRBJ2-5	CASSLGRGLAVETQYF	TGTGCCAGCAGCTTAGGACGGGGACTAGCGGTGGAGACCCAGTACTTC
TRBV10-2	-	-	TRBJ1-2	CASSRSAPGGYTF	TGCGCCAGCAGTCGGAGCGCTCCCGGGGGCTACACCTTC
TRBV7-9	-	-	TRBJ2-7	CASSPGVGAKDEQYF	TGTGCCAGCAGCCCTGGAGTAGGGGCTAAAGACGAGCAGTACTTC
TRBV7-8	once	-	TRBJ2-7	CASSPRHHEQYF	TGTGCCAGCAGCCCGCGTCACCACGAGCAGTACTTC
TRBV7-6	-	TRBD1	TRBJ1-5	CASSPETGPARPQHF	TGTGCCAGCAGCCCCGAGACAGGGCCTGCACGACCCCAGCATTTT
TRBV6-1	-	TRBD1	TRBJ2-2	CASSEFDRGGTGELFF	TGTGCCAGCAGTGAATTCGACAGGGGTGGGACCGGGGAGCTGTTTTTT
TRBV7-9	-	-	TRBJ2-1	CASTLEGSPGNEQFF	TGTGCCAGCACTCTGGAGGGCAGTCCGGGTAATGAGCAGTTCTTC
TRBV28	once	-	TRBJ2-2	CASSLGDITGELFF	TGTGCCAGCAGTCTCGGGGACATCACCGGGGAGCTGTTTTTT
TRBV9	-	-	TRBJ2-2	CASSVITGLTGELFF	TGTGCCAGCAGCGTCATAACAGGGCTTACCGGGGAGCTGTTTTTT
TRBV5-1	-	TRBD1	TRBJ1-5	CASSVARTGYSPPSNQPQHF	TGCGCCAGCAGTGTGGCCCGGACAGGGTACTCTCCGCCGAGCAATCAGCCCCAGCATTTT
TRBV7-9	-	-	TRBJ1-1	CASSLEFFLNTEAFF	TGTGCCAGCAGCTTAGAGTTCTTTTTGAACACTGAAGCTTTCTTT
TRBV6-6	-	-	TRBJ1-2	CASSYSIPGTEGYTF	TGTGCCAGCAGTTACTCAATACCTGGGACGGAAGGCTACACCTTC
TRBV2	-	-	TRBJ2-2	CASRVNPGASDTGELFF	TGTGCCAGCAGAGTCAATCCAGGGGCTTCGGACACCGGGGAGCTGTTTTTT
TRBV7-9	-	TRBD1	TRBJ2-2	CASSLFPGTDNTGELFF	TGTGCCAGCAGCTTATTCCCCGGGACAGACAACACCGGGGAGCTGTTTTTT
TRBV4-1	-	-	TRBJ2-2	CASSQTPRVGAGELFF	TGCGCCAGCAGCCAAACTCCAAGGGTTGGGGCCGGGGAGCTGTTTTTT
TRBV18	-	-	TRBJ2-7	CASSDSYEQYF	TGTGCCAGCTCCGACAGCTACGAGCAGTACTTC
TRBV4-3	-	-	TRBJ2-7	CASSPGGGGYEQYF	TGCGCCAGCAGCCCCGGAGGAGGAGGGTACGAGCAGTACTTC
TRBV27	-	-	TRBJ2-1	CASSSTGYNEQFF	TGTGCCAGCAGTTCAACAGGGTACAATGAGCAGTTCTTC
TRBV19	-	-	TRBJ1-5	CASIGRGEQPQHF	TGTGCCAGTATTGGCCGGGGGGAGCAGCCCCAGCATTTT
TRBV18	-	-	TRBJ2-7	CASSPPGGPSYEQYF	TGTGCCAGCTCACCACCGGGAGGCCCCAGCTACGAGCAGTACTTC